The 29 T cell receptor beta chains listed next were all sequenced from one sample in a study of vaccination effects on CD4 cells after COVID-19. The antigens these receptors bind are not known. ViraFEST assay sequencing came after antigen-specific CD4+ T cells were expanded with viral peptide pools. The culture ran for 9 to 11 days, and then CD4+ T cells were isolated. Everyone in the study got two shots of either the BNT162b2 or mRNA-1273 vaccine. Assay: immunoSEQ multiplex PCR; the TCRdb copy retains only in-frame clones and omits some. The sample contains tens of thousands of clones, about 80% of which appear only once. Sequenced material: CD4+ T cells from PBMCs cultured with HCoV-229E spike peptides, taken after COVID-19 vaccination. Receptors were obtained from a human donor who received a COVID-19 vaccine.

The chain uses TRBV24-1 and TRBJ1-6; D possibly corresponds to TRBD1 (5 bases). The germline CDR1 and CDR2 sequences are KGHDR and SFDVKD. The CDR3 spans 14 residues. The V end lost 3 bases, the J end lost 7 bases, and 9 bases lay between the germline ends. The CDR3 sequence is CATSDGGRNSPLHF. In nucleotides, the CDR3 is TGTGCCACCAGTGATGGGGGGAGAAATTCACCCCTCCACTTT.

The rearrangement joins TRBV5-4 to TRBJ2-5; 13 nucleotides match TRBD2. Germline lookup yields CDR1 SGHNT and CDR2 YYREEE (reference sequence). The CDR3 has 15 residues. V lost 4 bases to trimming and J lost 3 bases; unmatched junction nucleotides: 3. In DNA form, the CDR3 reads TGTGCCAGCAGCCCGGGACTAGCGGGGAAAGAGACCCAGTACTTC. Its translation is CASSPGLAGKETQYF.

J is TRBJ1-2 and V is TRBV4-3, with TRBD1 as a possible D gene (6 bases). Looked up from germline, CDR1 is LGHNA and CDR2 is YSLEER. The V end lost 1 base, the J end lost 2 bases, and 14 bases lay between the germline ends. The CDR3 is 16 residues long. The CDR3 loop reads CASSQVEPGGNYGYTF. CDR3 coding DNA: TGCGCCAGCAGCCAAGTGGAACCGGGGGGCAACTATGGCTACACCTTC.

The chain uses TRBV5-4 and TRBJ2-3; 15 bases match TRBD2. V shed 4 bases, J shed 6 bases, and the junction held 9 bases outside the gene matches. Looked up from germline, CDR1 is SGHNT and CDR2 is YYREEE (reference sequence). The CDR3 contains 17 residues. CDR3 amino acids: CASSPRTSGGALDTQYF. Here the CDR3 DNA reads TGTGCCAGCAGCCCGAGGACTAGCGGGGGGGCCCTTGATACGCAGTATTTT.

The genes are TRBV2 and TRBJ1-6; tentative D call: TRBD1 (6 bases). This CDR3 contains 15 residues. V gave up 7 bases and J gave up 10 bases, with 20 bases separating them. Germline V gives CDR1 SNHLY, CDR2 FYNNEI. In DNA form, the CDR3 reads TGTGCCAGCATGGGAGACAGGAATTCTAACTCACCCCTCCACTTT. Translated, it gives CASMGDRNSNSPLHF.

The V call is TRBV7-2, the J call TRBJ1-2, with D possibly matching TRBD1 (6 bases). This CDR3 has 16 residues. Per germline, CDR1 SGHTA and CDR2 FQGNSA. Trimming removed 5 bases at V and 1 base at J, with 17 bases between. The CDR3 coding sequence is TGTGCCAGCAGCGGGGGGCCCGAACAACTTAACTATGGCTACACCTTC. Amino acids: CASSGGPEQLNYGYTF.

The chain recombines TRBV10-3 with TRBJ2-3; possible D gene TRBD1, 7 bases. CDR1 and CDR2 (germline): ENHRY, SYGVKD. Trimming removed 6 bases from V and 2 bases from J, with 12 bases in between. The CDR3 consists of 14 residues. The CDR3 DNA reads TGTGCCATCAGCAGGGGGGCCCACACAGATACGCAGTATTTT. Translating it yields CAISRGAHTDTQYF.

V is TRBV5-1 and J is TRBJ2-5, with TRBD2 matching over 7 bases. This CDR3 spans 14 amino acids. Germline trimming cut 7 bases from V and 5 bases from J; bases unmatched to any gene: 11. From germline, CDR1 is SGHRS and CDR2 YFSETQ. The CDR3 spells CASSRAGTAETQYF. For the CDR3, the DNA is TGCGCCAGCTCTCGAGCGGGGACCGCGGAGACCCAGTACTTC.

This clone was counted a few times. The V and J genes are TRBV24-1 and TRBJ2-1; unclear D gene. CDR1 is KGHDR and CDR2 is SFDVKD in the germline V gene. The CDR3 consists of 13 residues. Trimming cost V 1 base and J 5 bases, with 5 bases left between them. The chain's CDR3 is CATSDLLDNEQFF. CDR3 DNA: TGTGCCACCAGTGATTTACTCGACAATGAGCAGTTCTTC.

The chain uses TRBV9 and TRBJ2-3, with D hard to call. V was clipped by 0 bases and J by 2 bases, with 7 bases between them. The CDR3 extends over 14 amino acids. Germline lookup yields CDR1 SGDLS and CDR2 YYNGEE. In nucleotides, the CDR3 is TGTGCCAGCAGCGTAGACTCAGACACAGATACGCAGTATTTT. This sequence encodes CASSVDSDTDTQYF.

The V call is TRBV2, the J call TRBJ1-1, with D unclear. V was pared by 3 bases and J by 0 bases, with 8 bases between. The CDR3 totals 14 residues. Germline V gives CDR1 SNHLY, CDR2 FYNNEI. DNA for the CDR3: TGTGCCAGCAGTGAGAGAAGTATGAACACTGAAGCTTTCTTT. It translates to CASSERSMNTEAFF.

V and J are TRBV5-6 and TRBJ2-3; D possibly matches TRBD1 or TRBD2 (6 bases each). The V gene lost 6 bases and the J gene lost 1 base, with 18 bases spanning the gap. The CDR3 has 16 residues. CDR1 SGHDT and CDR2 YYEEEE come from the germline V gene. The CDR3 DNA sequence: TGTGCCAGCATCCCGCGGGACAACCCTGGCACAGATACGCAGTATTTT. As protein: CASIPRDNPGTDTQYF.

Only a few counts were recorded for this clone. Other DNA sequences of this sample code for an identical CDR3. The rearrangement uses TRBV7-3 and TRBJ2-1, with D uncertain. Trimming removed 2 bases from V and 3 bases from J, with 5 bases in between. This CDR3 has 13 residues. Germline CDR1 SGHTA, CDR2 FQGTGA. The CDR3 sequence is CASSLGLYNEQFF. DNA of the CDR3: TGTGCCAGCAGCTTAGGTCTCTACAATGAGCAGTTCTTC.

This clone appeared once. The J gene is TRBJ2-2, the V gene TRBV2; TRBD1 agrees at 10 bases. V trimming: 6 bases; J trimming: 4 bases; junction bases outside the gene matches: 8. Germline V gene lookup returns CDR1 SNHLY and CDR2 FYNNEI. The CDR3 extends over 16 amino acids. The CDR3 here is CASRTGQGRITGELFF. The CDR3 region has the DNA TGTGCCAGCAGGACGGGACAGGGGAGAATCACCGGGGAGCTGTTTTTT. The whole variable domain, remainder taken from reference TRBV2 and TRBJ2-2, is EPEVTQTPSHQVTQMGQEVILRCVPISNHLYFYWYRQILGQKVEFLVSFYNNEISEKSEIFDDQFSVERPDGSNFTLKIRSTKLEDSAMYFCASRTGQGRITGELFFGEGSRLTVL.

Points on this clone: A read error may account for a junction end that differs from germline. The CDR3 sequence is CASNYREDQPQHF. CDR3 DNA sequence: TGTGCCAGCAATTACCGGGAGGACCAGCCCCAGCATTTT. This chain uses TRBV6-5 with TRBJ1-5; D is ambiguous. The CDR3 consists of 13 residues. Germline values: CDR1 MNHEY, CDR2 SVGAGI.

The chain combines TRBV7-3 with TRBJ1-1; TRBD1 might be the D (5 bases). V gave up 3 bases and J gave up 8 bases, with 13 bases separating them. The length of the CDR3 is 13 residues. CDR1 SGHTA and CDR2 FQGTGA come from the germline V gene. The CDR3 sequence is CASSFYGRDEAFF. In DNA, the CDR3 is TGTGCCAGCAGCTTTTACGGACGGGACGAAGCTTTCTTT.

This clone was observed a handful of times. The chain combines TRBV4-2 with TRBJ2-6, with D unresolved. The CDR3 has 17 residues. Germline CDR1 reads LGHNA; CDR2 reads YNFKEQ. Trimming shortened V by 1 base and J by 2 bases, and 12 bases separated the two germline ends. The CDR3 is CASSQATIGAGANVLTF. CDR3 nucleotides: TGTGCCAGCAGCCAAGCCACCATCGGAGCTGGGGCCAACGTCCTGACTTTC.

The V call is TRBV10-3, the J call TRBJ2-3; TRBD1 matches 10 bases. The V segment lost 11 bases and the J segment 4 bases; nucleotides outside the gene matches: 9. Germline V gives CDR1 ENHRY, CDR2 SYGVKD. CDR3 length equals 14 residues. DNA of the CDR3: TGTGCCGCCAGAGGGGACAGGGGACCAGATACGCAGTATTTT. Encoded protein: CAARGDRGPDTQYF.

This rearrangement joins TRBV6-1 to TRBJ1-1; 7 bases fit TRBD1. With 3 bases clipped from V and 1 base from J, the junction kept 2 bases outside the gene matches. Germline V gives CDR1 MNHNS, CDR2 SASEGT. The CDR3 contains 14 residues. CDR3 sequence reads: CASSDGTANTEAFF. In DNA form, the CDR3 reads TGTGCCAGCAGTGATGGGACAGCGAACACTGAAGCTTTCTTT.

About this clone: Other DNA sequences in this sample translate to the same CDR3. The chain is built from TRBV7-2 and TRBJ1-4, with D maybe TRBD1 (5 bases). Germline-derived CDR1 and CDR2 are SGHTA and FQGNSA. The CDR3 runs to 14 residues. V was pared by 2 bases and J by 2 bases, with 6 bases between. The CDR3 DNA follows: TGTGCCAGCAGCTTACAGGGCACTAATGAAAAACTGTTTTTT. This codes for CASSLQGTNEKLFF.

There are a few counts of this clone. The chain uses TRBV5-6 and TRBJ1-5; no definite D call. Per germline, CDR1 SGHDT and CDR2 YYEEEE. Trimming removed 4 bases from V and 3 bases from J, with 17 bases in between. The CDR3 runs 16 residues. The CDR3 here is CASSRGTALNNQPQHF. The CDR3 DNA is TGTGCCAGCAGCCGAGGCACTGCATTGAACAATCAGCCCCAGCATTTT.

The chain links TRBV5-1 to TRBJ2-5; D is possibly TRBD1 (6 bases). V lost 4 bases, J lost 2 bases, and 9 bases lay in between. The CDR3 consists of 13 residues. Germline CDR1 reads SGHRS; CDR2 reads YFSETQ. CDR3 sequence: CASSIGQQETQYF. The CDR3 region has the DNA TGCGCCAGCAGCATCGGACAGCAAGAGACCCAGTACTTC.

This clone was counted between two and nine times. V and J are TRBV5-6 and TRBJ1-5, with D unclear. Trimming removed 0 bases at V and 5 bases at J, with 9 bases between. The CDR3 loop spans 14 amino acids. Germline values: CDR1 SGHDT, CDR2 YYEEEE. DNA for the CDR3: TGTGCCAGCAGCTTGGATGGGGTCTATCAGCCCCAGCATTTT. This encodes CASSLDGVYQPQHF.

This chain connects TRBV29-1 to TRBJ1-5; the D is unclear. Germline assignment: CDR1 SQVTM and CDR2 ANQGSEA. The CDR3 length is 14 residues. Deletions cut 4 bases from V and 2 bases from J, with 12 bases between. DNA of the CDR3: TGCAGCGTTGTGACGGGAGGAGGCAATCAGCCCCAGCATTTT. This sequence encodes CSVVTGGGNQPQHF.

The chain joins TRBV24-1 to TRBJ1-5, with TRBD1 as a possible D gene (5 bases). V was clipped by 5 bases and J by 9 bases, with 13 bases between them. The germline V gene has CDR1 KGHDR and CDR2 SFDVKD. The CDR3 is 13 amino acids. CDR3 loop: CATSAGPFSPQHF. In nucleotides, the CDR3 is TGTGCCACCAGTGCGGGGCCCTTTTCGCCCCAGCATTTT.

This rearrangement joins TRBV9 to TRBJ1-6; D may be TRBD1 (6 bases). The CDR3 loop spans 15 amino acids. CDR1 is SGDLS and CDR2 is YYNGEE in the germline V gene. V shed 3 bases and J shed 7 bases, with 14 bases lying between them. DNA of the CDR3: TGTGCCAGCAGCGCGGGGACAAAGCGGAATTCACCCCTCCACTTT. Translating it yields CASSAGTKRNSPLHF. Full variable domain (missing parts from reference TRBV9 and TRBJ1-6): DSGVTQTPKHLITATGQRVTLRCSPRSGDLSVYWYQQSLDQGLQFLIQYYNGEERAKGNILERFSAQQFPDLHSELNLSSLELGDSALYFCASSAGTKRNSPLHFGNGTRLTVT.

This rearrangement joins TRBV18 to TRBJ2-7; D may be TRBD1 or TRBD2 (6 bases each). Germline lookup yields CDR1 KGHSH and CDR2 LQKENI. This CDR3 contains 14 residues. V lost 3 bases and J 3 bases, leaving 12 bases between the germline ends. CDR3 sequence: CASSPGGYGYEQYV. The CDR3 DNA follows: TGTGCCAGCTCACCGGGGGGCTACGGCTACGAGCAGTACGTC.

The chain links TRBV5-4 to TRBJ2-7; TRBD1 matches at 9 bases. Unmatched junction bases numbered 11, after V lost 3 bases and J lost 4 bases. The CDR3 is 16 residues long. Germline CDR1 is SGHNT and CDR2 is YYREEE (reference sequence). Written as DNA, the CDR3 is TGTGCCAGCAGCTCGGGACAGGGAGCGTGGGGTTACGAGCAGTACGTC. Protein product: CASSSGQGAWGYEQYV.

As DNA, the CDR3 is TGCAGCGCCCGAAGGGGGGGTAGCAATCAGCCCCAGCATTTT. It yields the protein CSARRGGSNQPQHF. The chain joins TRBV29-1 to TRBJ1-5, with D possibly being TRBD1 (6 bases). This CDR3 is 14 amino acids long. From germline, CDR1 is SQVTM and CDR2 ANQGSEA. V dropped 7 bases and J dropped 0 bases, with 13 bases sitting between them.